In its sample, the clone carrying this TCR beta chain was seen many times. TCRdb itself ran the 5' RACE reads through MiXCR, one entry per CDR3 protein. Seen here are about 160,000 distinct CDR3 sequences, just over 9.5% observed once, and the top ten hold around 15%. Per the germline V gene, CDR1 is MNHEY and CDR2 is SVGEGT. Germline trimming cut 2 bases from V and 2 bases from J; bases unmatched to any gene: 1. This CDR3 region has 15 residues. These data originate in a study of CD8 T cells in ankylosing spondylitis. The sequenced material came from blood, either unsorted or a sorted T cell fraction (not recorded which). The V and J genes are TRBV6-2 or TRBV6-3 and TRBJ2-1; 9 nucleotides agree with TRBD2. The sequence was obtained from a female donor with ankylosing spondylitis or in good health (not recorded which). CDR3 protein: CASSYGTSTYNEQFF. CDR3 in DNA: TGTGCCAGCAGTTACGGGACTAGCACCTACAATGAGCAGTTCTTC.